This T cell receptor (beta chain) was documented in a study of T cell repertoires in cytomegalovirus infection. As for the study in general: It can be stated that public TCR beta signatures indicated CMV infection as well as a matching HLA type.

This CDR3 comprises 15 residues. J was trimmed by 4 bases and V by 5 bases; bases with no gene match: 7. TCRdb analysed the reads with MiXCR anew, one entry per CDR3 protein. The sample has approximately 290,000 distinct CDR3 sequences, roughly 23% seen once. This clonotype was counted only a few times. Input material: PBMCs. The chain couples TRBV12-3 or TRBV12-4 to TRBJ1-4; 7 nucleotides align to TRBD1. The TCR sequence derives from a human donor in good health (CMV status not recorded). Some clones in this sample may be carry-over from other donors' samples. CDR3 coding DNA: TGTGCCAGCAGTAAAGGGGGCGCCAATAATGAAAAACTGTTTTTT. It is translated as CASSKGGANNEKLFF.